Reported below is one T cell receptor beta chain. The entry originates in a study of CDR3 diversity in severe acne. TCRdb reprocessed the PCR reads with MiXCR, giving one entry per CDR3 protein. In the table there are roughly 81,000 distinct CDR3 sequences, 48% of which are singletons. The CDR3 totals 15 residues. CDR1 is SNHLY and CDR2 is FYNNEI in the germline V gene. V was pared by 1 base and J by 4 bases, with 11 bases between. This chain uses TRBV2 with TRBJ1-5, with D possibly matching TRBD1 (5 bases). The sample was blood. The sequence came from a male donor in good health, serving as a control. CDR3 coding DNA: TGTGCCAGCAGTGAAGAAACAGGAGATAATCAGCCCCAGCATTTT. It encodes CASSEETGDNQPQHF.